This record covers a single TCR beta chain. Antigen unknown. This sample was included in a study of beta chain features in type 1 diabetes. Populations isolated by sorting all had purity greater than 95%. The CDR3 has 12 amino acids. V was pared by 5 bases and J by 0 bases, with 7 bases between. Germline V gene sequence: CDR1 SQVTM, CDR2 ANQGSEA. Overall study findings and caveats: For type 1 diabetes patients, VDJ junctions showed fewer insertions and more deletions.

Sequenced material consisted of expressed TCRB transcripts (all of the isolated RNA was reverse transcribed). About 3.57 million reads per sample on average were obtained from naive, central memory and regulatory T cell samples. Repertoires were generated with immunoSEQ multiplex PCR, while TCRdb's copy carries only in-frame clones and drops some. The data contain 330,000 or so clones, about 14% of them singletons. The rearrangement uses TRBV29-1 and TRBJ1-1; no definite D call. Sequenced input: central memory CD4+ T cells from blood. The TCR originated in a man younger than 40 in good health. This CDR3 is CSVSQMNTEAFF. CDR3 bases: TGCAGCGTTTCCCAGATGAACACTGAAGCTTTCTTT.